These T cell receptor beta chains were read from a single sample in a study of human T cells and chemical hapten exposure. MiXCR, run by TCRdb on the RACE reads, gives a single entry per CDR3 protein. Seen here are 300,000 to 450,000 distinct CDR3 sequences, 4% to 5.5% observed once, and the top ten hold approximately 2.3%. The specimen was whole blood, collected in connection with sensitization to the hapten diphenylcyclopropenone (DPC). Every receptor here comes from a woman aged 45 to 65 with alopecia areata. Some clones in this sample may be carry-over from other donors' samples. CDR3s include the opening cysteine and the closing phenylalanine or tryptophan. D genes are given only for firm matches. Rows give clone size only sometimes, using once, few, many, or a class for an expanded clone.

D,size,J,V,length,CDR3,DNA
.,many,TRBJ2-3,TRBV20-1,14,CSARAGASTDTQYF,TGCAGTGCTAGGGCGGGGGCTAGCACAGATACGCAGTATTTT
TRBD1,many,TRBJ2-1,TRBV20-1,13,CSATGQGVHEQFF,TGCAGTGCTACGGGACAGGGGGTCCATGAGCAGTTCTTC
TRBD1,many,TRBJ1-5,TRBV12-3/TRBV12-4,14,CASGTDYSNQPQHF,TGTGCCAGTGGGACAGATTATAGCAATCAGCCCCAGCATTTT
.,many,TRBJ2-3,TRBV3-1,16,CASSQELAKSTDTQYF,TGTGCCAGCAGCCAAGAACTGGCTAAATCCACAGATACGCAGTATTTT
.,.,TRBJ2-7,TRBV9,12,CASSVDGNEQYF,TGTGCCAGCAGCGTAGACGGGAACGAGCAGTACTTC
.,few,TRBJ1-4,TRBV28,14,CASSLYETNEKLFF,TGTGCCAGCAGCCTGTATGAGACTAATGAAAAACTGTTTTTT
.,few,TRBJ1-4,TRBV9,14,CASSVGGRSEKLFF,TGTGCCAGCAGCGTAGGGGGGAGGAGTGAAAAACTGTTTTTT
.,many,TRBJ1-1,TRBV29-1,11,CSVRDGRWAFF,TGCAGCGTCCGGGACGGTCGATGGGCTTTCTTT
.,few,TRBJ2-5,TRBV5-1,14,CASSRDGLQETQYF,TGCGCCAGCAGTAGGGACGGGCTCCAAGAGACCCAGTACTTC
.,many,TRBJ1-2,TRBV7-2,16,CASSPEGPRRSNGYTF,TGTGCCAGCAGCCCAGAGGGCCCGCGCAGGTCTAATGGCTACACCTTC
TRBD1,many,TRBJ2-7,TRBV20-1,13,CSARGTEAYEQYF,TGCAGTGCTAGGGGGACAGAAGCCTACGAGCAGTACTTC
TRBD1,.,TRBJ2-2,TRBV5-4,14,CASSGTGYSGELFF,TGTGCCAGCAGCGGGACAGGGTACAGCGGGGAGCTGTTTTTT
.,.,TRBJ2-7,TRBV16,13,CASSQYKVYEQYF,TGTGCCAGCAGCCAATACAAAGTCTACGAGCAGTACTTC
.,many,TRBJ1-5,TRBV6-5,16,CASSSLGRVSNQPQHF,TGTGCCAGCAGTTCCCTGGGGAGGGTTAGCAATCAGCCCCAGCATTTT
TRBD1,few,TRBJ2-1,TRBV20-1,16,CSASPATGVGWNEQFF,TGCAGTGCTAGTCCTGCGACAGGGGTCGGTTGGAATGAGCAGTTCTTC
TRBD1,many,TRBJ1-2,TRBV5-6,16,CASSLVESRGRGGYTF,TGTGCCAGCAGCTTGGTAGAATCTAGGGGGCGCGGTGGCTACACCTTC
.,few,TRBJ2-3,TRBV2,13,CASSEGTTDTQYF,TGTGCCAGCAGTGAAGGAACTACAGATACGCAGTATTTT
.,.,TRBJ2-5,TRBV20-1,12,CSASPRGETQYF,TGCAGTGCGAGCCCCCGAGGGGAGACCCAGTACTTC
.,many,TRBJ2-7,TRBV10-2,13,CASSEGTTYEQYF,TGCGCCAGCAGTGAGGGGACCACCTACGAGCAGTACTTC
TRBD2,few,TRBJ2-2,TRBV28,17,CASSETSGRVGTGELFF,TGTGCCAGCAGTGAAACTAGCGGGAGGGTGGGCACCGGGGAGCTGTTTTTT
.,many,TRBJ1-1,TRBV20-1,13,CSAIQNYNTEAFF,TGCAGTGCTATTCAGAATTACAACACTGAAGCTTTCTTT
.,many,TRBJ1-3,TRBV3-1,15,CASSPRTSSGNTIYF,TGTGCCAGCAGCCCCAGGACAAGCTCTGGAAACACCATATATTTT
.,many,TRBJ2-2,TRBV6-2/TRBV6-3,16,CASIGRMNINTGELFF,TGTGCCAGCATCGGGCGGATGAATATAAACACCGGGGAGCTGTTTTTT
TRBD1,.,TRBJ1-2,TRBV18,14,CASSPEGTGYGYTF,TGTGCCAGCTCACCCGAGGGGACAGGGTATGGCTACACCTTC
.,many,TRBJ1-5,TRBV28,14,CASSLPGSNQPQHF,TGTGCCAGCAGTTTGCCCGGAAGCAATCAGCCCCAGCATTTT
.,many,TRBJ2-1,TRBV3-1,14,CASSQDPGFNEQFF,TGTGCCAGCAGCCAAGATCCGGGGTTCAATGAGCAGTTCTTC
TRBD1,many,TRBJ1-2,TRBV27,14,CASRRTGVRDGYTF,TGTGCCAGCAGAAGGACAGGGGTCCGAGACGGCTACACCTTC
TRBD1,many,TRBJ1-2,TRBV4-3,14,CASSQVRGLYGYTF,TGCGCCAGCAGCCAAGTCAGGGGGCTCTATGGCTACACCTTC
TRBD1,many,TRBJ2-7,TRBV18,14,CASWGPGQGVEQYF,TGTGCCAGCTGGGGTCCGGGACAGGGGGTCGAGCAGTACTTC
.,.,TRBJ1-6,TRBV6-6,15,CASLAPGTGNSPLHF,TGTGCCAGCTTGGCCCCCGGGACGGGGAATTCACCCCTCCACTTT
TRBD1,.,TRBJ2-3,TRBV7-9,14,CAVQGLLSTDTQYF,TGTGCCGTACAGGGGCTCCTTAGCACAGATACGCAGTATTTT
.,many,TRBJ1-5,TRBV13,14,CASSLGRSNQPQHF,TGTGCCAGCAGCTTAGGACGGAGCAATCAGCCCCAGCATTTT
TRBD2,.,TRBJ2-1,TRBV3-1,17,CASSQGRRAGVYNEQFF,TGTGCCAGCAGCCAAGGGAGGCGGGCGGGGGTCTACAATGAGCAGTTCTTC
TRBD1,.,TRBJ2-3,TRBV12-3/TRBV12-4,15,CASRPDRGFGDTQYF,TGTGCCAGCAGACCGGACAGGGGATTCGGAGATACGCAGTATTTT
TRBD1,many,TRBJ1-5,TRBV6-6,15,CASRGPGTGFQPQHF,TGTGCCAGCAGGGGCCCCGGGACAGGTTTTCAGCCCCAGCATTTT
.,.,TRBJ2-3,TRBV7-2,13,CASSSSSADTQYF,TGTGCCAGCAGCTCTTCTAGCGCAGATACGCAGTATTTT
TRBD2,many,TRBJ2-7,TRBV15,15,CATSRETSGSYEQYF,TGTGCCACCAGCAGAGAGACTAGCGGATCCTACGAGCAGTACTTC
TRBD1,few,TRBJ1-4,TRBV3-1,17,CASSQDTGTGINEKLFF,TGTGCCAGCAGCCAGGACACCGGGACAGGGATTAATGAAAAACTGTTTTTT
.,few,TRBJ1-6,TRBV4-3,14,CASSQATTASPLHF,TGCGCCAGCAGCCAAGCAACGACCGCTTCACCCCTCCACTTT
TRBD2,many,TRBJ2-3,TRBV7-8,16,CASIPFTSGGPDTQYF,TGTGCCAGCATTCCCTTTACTAGCGGGGGTCCAGATACGCAGTATTTT
TRBD1,many,TRBJ2-2,TRBV2,14,CAGSGTGGTGELFF,TGTGCCGGATCCGGGACAGGAGGCACCGGGGAGCTGTTTTTT
TRBD2,many,TRBJ2-3,TRBV7-8,17,CASSLALASGSTDTQYF,TGTGCCAGCAGCTTAGCGCTTGCTAGCGGTAGCACAGATACGCAGTATTTT
TRBD2,many,TRBJ2-3,TRBV5-1,18,CASSPHPGLAGEIDTQYF,TGCGCCAGCAGCCCCCACCCCGGACTAGCGGGGGAGATAGATACGCAGTATTTT
.,many,TRBJ1-5,TRBV4-1,17,CASSQDRGSQGRQPQHF,TGCGCCAGCAGCCAAGATCGTGGTTCGCAGGGCCGTCAGCCCCAGCATTTT
TRBD1,few,TRBJ2-1,TRBV6-2/TRBV6-3,17,CASSPKYNRDRVHEQFF,TGTGCCAGCAGCCCCAAGTACAACCGGGACAGGGTACATGAGCAGTTCTTC
.,many,TRBJ2-3,TRBV6-2/TRBV6-3,14,CASTLDRSTDTQYF,TGTGCCAGCACTTTAGACAGAAGCACAGATACGCAGTATTTT
.,many,TRBJ2-3,TRBV6-5,15,CASSYGGLSTDTQYF,TGTGCCAGCAGTTACGGGGGTCTTAGCACAGATACGCAGTATTTT
.,many,TRBJ2-3,TRBV5-5,16,CASSLVSPRSTDTQYF,TGTGCCAGCAGCTTGGTTTCTCCGCGAAGCACAGATACGCAGTATTTT
.,.,TRBJ2-3,TRBV3-1,16,CASSRTNLARTDTQYF,TGTGCCAGCAGTCGGACGAACCTAGCACGCACAGATACGCAGTATTTT
TRBD2,many,TRBJ2-7,TRBV5-1,15,CASSLEGLAGSEQYF,TGCGCCAGCAGCTTGGAGGGACTAGCGGGGTCCGAGCAGTACTTC
TRBD1,.,TRBJ1-1,TRBV5-1,14,CASSMDRGNTEAFF,TGCGCCAGCAGCATGGACAGGGGGAACACTGAAGCTTTCTTT
TRBD1,many,TRBJ1-1,TRBV5-1,15,CASSGGQGMSTEAFF,TGCGCCAGCAGCGGGGGACAGGGTATGAGCACTGAAGCTTTCTTT
TRBD1,many,TRBJ1-1,TRBV12-3/TRBV12-4,14,CASTPDRDATEAFF,TGTGCCAGCACCCCGGACAGGGATGCCACTGAAGCTTTCTTT
TRBD2,few,TRBJ2-2,TRBV7-9,15,CASSLTGGATGELFF,TGTGCCAGCAGCTTAACCGGGGGGGCGACCGGGGAGCTGTTTTTT
.,.,TRBJ1-4,TRBV7-2,14,CASSFSTTNEKLFF,TGTGCCAGCAGCTTCTCTACAACTAATGAAAAACTGTTTTTT
TRBD2,few,TRBJ2-1,TRBV5-1,16,CASSGGTSGRTNEQFF,TGCGCCAGCAGCGGGGGGACTAGCGGGAGGACCAATGAGCAGTTCTTC